The entry below gives a single T cell receptor (beta chain) sequence along with its context. The CDR3 contains 15 residues. The V and J ends lost 2 bases and 0 bases respectively, with 10 bases between them. Germline CDR1 reads SGHTA; CDR2 reads FQGNSA. These data come from a study of cytomegalovirus exposure and HLA in healthy donors. TCRdb keeps only in-frame clones here, not all; method: immunoSEQ multiplex PCR. This sample has 160,000 or so clones, with 88% found just once. This receptor was identified in a man aged 18 to 30 in good health and CMV-seronegative. J is TRBJ1-1 and V is TRBV7-2; D possibly corresponds to TRBD1 (5 bases). Sample: PBMCs. CDR3 residues: CASSLPGPMNTEAFF. CDR3 nucleotides: TGTGCCAGCAGCTTACCAGGGCCCATGAACACTGAAGCTTTCTTT. Using reference TRBV7-2 and TRBJ1-1 for the parts outside the CDR3, the full variable domain is GAGVSQSPSNKVTEKGKDVELRCDPISGHTALYWYRQSLGQGLEFLIYFQGNSAPDKSGLPSDRFSAERTGGSVSTLTIQRTQQEDSAVYLCASSLPGPMNTEAFFGQGTRLTVV.